Given below is one T cell receptor beta chain in context. This clone was recorded a few times. The antigen it binds to is not known. The input lacks base qualities; no much larger clone sits a single base away. The immunoSEQ Assay was the method used to sequence TCRbeta CDR3 regions. After extraction, genomic DNA underwent amplification by bias-controlled multiplex PCR, followed by high-throughput sequencing. Regarding the original processing steps: To quantify the absolute abundance of each unique TCRbeta CDR3 region, sequences were collapsed and filtered. T cell fraction was estimated by normalizing TCRbeta template counts to usable DNA, with usable DNA measured through amplification of reference genes found in all nucleated cells. Repertoire TCRs were annotated as SARS-CoV-2-specific when V gene, CDR3 amino acid sequence and J gene were exactly matched to a known reactive TCR set. MIRA supplied the reference SARS-CoV-2 TCR set, which was filtered for enrichment in COVID-19-positive ImmuneCODE repertoires so that public or cross-reactive TCRs were removed. Using the MIRA antigens, annotated TCRs were further analysed by specific ORF or by position within an ORF. Breadth was defined as annotated unique rearrangements over total unique productive rearrangements; depth was the summed frequency of those rearrangements. Two-sided Wilcoxon rank-sum tests were used to compare TCR breadth between groups. What TCRdb holds here is the immuneACCESS table cut down to in-frame rearrangements. Part of the clones is not present; checked against another copy, under half of the missing clones reflect an unresolved V gene, and the others are unexplained. The V and J calls and clone size are taken from that table; D and trimming were inferred from the DNA. This sample comprises roughly 380,000 clones, around 87% of them detected only once. The biggest ten clones account for about 3% of the sample.

This entry comes from a study of Ad26.COV2.S vaccination and SARS-CoV-2 variants (dated by TCRdb to the early 2020s). Regarding the complete study: Donors in the vaccine arm were drawn from COV1001, a multicentre, randomized, double-blind, placebo-controlled phase I-IIa trial testing Ad26.COV2.S in healthy adults. A total of approximately 30 samples were included in the TCR-sequenced set, comprising 19 Ad26.COV2.S vaccine recipients, 5 placebo recipients and 8 SARS-CoV-2 convalescent individuals. Ad26.COV2.S was administered intramuscularly at a dose of 5x10^10 or 1x10^11 viral particles, either as one shot or as two shots given 56 days apart. Trial participants were randomized into five groups of five, in which low-dose or high-dose Ad26.COV2.S was given once or twice, or placebo was given on both occasions. Blinding of investigators to trial group allocation was maintained during experiments and outcome assessment. Sequencing of the TCRbeta repertoire served to evaluate the specificity and breadth of SARS-CoV-2-reactive T cell receptors following Ad26.COV2.S vaccination. General conclusions and limits of the study: Higher spike-specific TCR breadth was observed in Ad26.COV2.S recipients than in placebo recipients (P = 0.0014). Comparable non-spike TCR breadth was observed between vaccine and placebo recipients, consistent with only spike being contained in the vaccine. The study was not powered for comparison of responses between vaccine doses or regimens. After vaccination, substantial breadth of spike-specific CD8+ and CD4+ T cell responses was reported. The authors noted that the TCR breadth and depth analyses may have underestimated total T cell responses.

Sample treatment or condition, as interpreted from the label and publication: 15 to 20 received Ad26.COV2.S at low or high dose, single or two shots; roughly five received placebo; per-sample allocation not given. For vaccine and placebo recipients, repertoires were sequenced using samples collected on day 63 after the first injection. Cohort 1b enrolled around 23 adults aged 18-55 years at a single site in Boston, USA, between 29 July and 7 August 2020. Ad26.COV2.S was a replication-incompetent adenovirus type 26 vector that expressed a prefusion-stabilized SARS-CoV-2 spike protein derived from the original Wuhan strain. This sample comprised peripheral blood, obtained in a trial of Ad26.COV2.S vaccine versus placebo. The sequence derives from a person aged 18 to 65 who received the Ad26.COV2.S COVID-19 vaccine or a placebo.

At the DNA level, the sequence is TGTGCCAGCAGTGAACCGGACAGCCAGGACTACGAGCAGTACTTC. Its amino acids are CASSEPDSQDYEQYF. The receptor chain draws on TRBV6-1 and TRBJ2-7; the best D guess is TRBD1, with 6 bases matching. The CDR3 goes from the cysteine to the phenylalanine over 15 residues. Solely the CDR3 DNA is kept, with 45 bases framed from the first base. The germline ends are 14 bases apart after V is trimmed by 2 bases and J by 3 bases. From the germline V gene, CDR1 is MNHNS and CDR2 is SASEGT.